The rows below give T cell receptor beta chains drawn from one sample of a study of blood T cell repertoires in COVID-19. Sequenced by immunoSEQ multiplex PCR; TCRdb stores in-frame clones only, minus some. The sample gives 250,000 to 350,000 clones, about nine tenths of which show up once; approximately 11% is in the top ten. The sample taken for sequencing was peripheral blood. The source of these receptors is a young woman with COVID-19, enrolled during active disease. CDR3s include the opening cysteine and the closing phenylalanine or tryptophan. Each record gives: CDR3 DNA, CDR3 protein, V gene, D gene, clone size, J gene, CDR3 length. The D gene is left open where the match is weak. Clone size appears in some rows only: once, few, many, or a class for an expanded clone.

cdr3_nt: TGTGCCAGCAGTTGGACTAGCGGGTTGCAAGAGACCCAGTACTTC
cdr3_aa: CASSWTSGLQETQYF
v_call: TRBV28
d_call: TRBD2
clone_size: NA
j_call: TRBJ2-5
cdr3_length: 15

cdr3_nt: TGTGCCAGCAGCCAAGGAGGGAACTCCTACGAGCAGTACTTC
cdr3_aa: CASSQGGNSYEQYF
v_call: TRBV14
d_call: NA
clone_size: NA
j_call: TRBJ2-7
cdr3_length: 14

cdr3_nt: TGTGCCAGCACGATTGGACAAGCTGGGGCCAACGTCCTGACTTTC
cdr3_aa: CASTIGQAGANVLTF
v_call: TRBV6-5
d_call: NA
clone_size: NA
j_call: TRBJ2-6
cdr3_length: 15

cdr3_nt: TGTGCCAGCAGGCATATTCCCGGCGGTGAAGCTTTCTTT
cdr3_aa: CASRHIPGGEAFF
v_call: TRBV27
d_call: NA
clone_size: few
j_call: TRBJ1-1
cdr3_length: 13

cdr3_nt: TGTGCCAGCAGCTCAAATCCGGGACAGGGCGTGACTGAAGCTTTCTTT
cdr3_aa: CASSSNPGQGVTEAFF
v_call: TRBV11-2
d_call: TRBD1
clone_size: few
j_call: TRBJ1-1
cdr3_length: 16

cdr3_nt: TGTGCCAGCAGCCTCCCCAGAGAGCAGTTCTTC
cdr3_aa: CASSLPREQFF
v_call: TRBV28
d_call: NA
clone_size: NA
j_call: TRBJ2-1
cdr3_length: 11

cdr3_nt: TGTGCCAGCAGTCGCGCCGGGACTAGCGGTTACGAGCAGTACTTC
cdr3_aa: CASSRAGTSGYEQYF
v_call: TRBV5-5
d_call: TRBD2
clone_size: NA
j_call: TRBJ2-7
cdr3_length: 15

cdr3_nt: TGCGCCAGCAGTGAGTCTCGACTTGATGAGCAGTTCTTC
cdr3_aa: CASSESRLDEQFF
v_call: TRBV10-1
d_call: NA
clone_size: NA
j_call: TRBJ2-1
cdr3_length: 13

cdr3_nt: TGCGCCAGCAGCTCCAACAGGGATTACCAAGAGACCCAGTACTTC
cdr3_aa: CASSSNRDYQETQYF
v_call: TRBV10-2
d_call: NA
clone_size: NA
j_call: TRBJ2-5
cdr3_length: 15

cdr3_nt: TGTGCCTGGAGTGTAGGGGGCCCCAATCAGCCCCAGCATTTT
cdr3_aa: CAWSVGGPNQPQHF
v_call: TRBV30
d_call: TRBD1
clone_size: NA
j_call: TRBJ1-5
cdr3_length: 14

cdr3_nt: TGCGCCAGCAGCCCGGGACAGGGGGCAACTAATGAAAAACTGTTTTTT
cdr3_aa: CASSPGQGATNEKLFF
v_call: TRBV5-1
d_call: TRBD1
clone_size: NA
j_call: TRBJ1-4
cdr3_length: 16

cdr3_nt: TGCGCCAGCAGCCAAGCGCCTTCCGGCGGGAGAGGAGATGAGCAGTTCTTC
cdr3_aa: CASSQAPSGGRGDEQFF
v_call: TRBV4-3
d_call: TRBD2
clone_size: NA
j_call: TRBJ2-1
cdr3_length: 17

cdr3_nt: TGTGCCAGCAGCTTCAAAGCGGAGAGCTATGGCTACACCTTC
cdr3_aa: CASSFKAESYGYTF
v_call: TRBV7-3
d_call: NA
clone_size: NA
j_call: TRBJ1-2
cdr3_length: 14

cdr3_nt: TGTGCCAGCAGCCAAGACCCAGCGGGGCCCTCGGGCTACACCTTC
cdr3_aa: CASSQDPAGPSGYTF
v_call: TRBV4-2
d_call: NA
clone_size: NA
j_call: TRBJ1-2
cdr3_length: 15

cdr3_nt: TGTGCCAGCACCCGGGATGACTATGGCTACACCTTC
cdr3_aa: CASTRDDYGYTF
v_call: TRBV7-9
d_call: NA
clone_size: NA
j_call: TRBJ1-2
cdr3_length: 12

cdr3_nt: TGTGCCACCCGACTAGCGGCCAACACCGGGGAGCTGTTTTTT
cdr3_aa: CATRLAANTGELFF
v_call: TRBV10-3
d_call: TRBD2
clone_size: NA
j_call: TRBJ2-2
cdr3_length: 14

cdr3_nt: TGTGCCAGCAGCCAGACTAGCGGGAGGTTAACAGATACGCAGTATTTT
cdr3_aa: CASSQTSGRLTDTQYF
v_call: TRBV7-9
d_call: TRBD2
clone_size: NA
j_call: TRBJ2-3
cdr3_length: 16

cdr3_nt: TGTGCCAGCAGCCCCGGACTAGTCAATGAGCAGTTCTTC
cdr3_aa: CASSPGLVNEQFF
v_call: TRBV3-1/TRBV3-2
d_call: TRBD2
clone_size: once
j_call: TRBJ2-1
cdr3_length: 13

cdr3_nt: TGTGCCAGTAGCAGACTAGCGGGCACCGGGGAGCTGTTTTTT
cdr3_aa: CASSRLAGTGELFF
v_call: TRBV19
d_call: TRBD2
clone_size: NA
j_call: TRBJ2-2
cdr3_length: 14

cdr3_nt: TGTGCCAGCAGTCTAGACAGGAGCTACACTGAAGCTTTCTTT
cdr3_aa: CASSLDRSYTEAFF
v_call: TRBV6-5
d_call: NA
clone_size: few
j_call: TRBJ1-1
cdr3_length: 14

cdr3_nt: TGTGCCAGCAGCGTAGATGGTAGCCCCAATGAGCAGTTCTTC
cdr3_aa: CASSVDGSPNEQFF
v_call: TRBV9
d_call: NA
clone_size: once
j_call: TRBJ2-1
cdr3_length: 14

cdr3_nt: TGTGCCAGCAGCGTAGGGGAGGGGGTCCCCGGGGAGCTGTTTTTT
cdr3_aa: CASSVGEGVPGELFF
v_call: TRBV9
d_call: NA
clone_size: NA
j_call: TRBJ2-2
cdr3_length: 15

cdr3_nt: TGTGCCAGCAGCCAACCTGCGGGTAAAGGCACAGATACGCAGTATTTT
cdr3_aa: CASSQPAGKGTDTQYF
v_call: TRBV14
d_call: NA
clone_size: NA
j_call: TRBJ2-3
cdr3_length: 16

cdr3_nt: TGCGCCAGCAGCTTGTATGTGGGGGACACTCGGGGACTGTTTTTT
cdr3_aa: CASSLYVGDTRGLFF
v_call: TRBV5-1
d_call: NA
clone_size: NA
j_call: TRBJ1-4
cdr3_length: 15

cdr3_nt: TGTGCCAGCAGTTTTGGGGACAGGGGAGGCGTCAATTCACCCCTCCACTTT
cdr3_aa: CASSFGDRGGVNSPLHF
v_call: TRBV28
d_call: TRBD1
clone_size: NA
j_call: TRBJ1-6
cdr3_length: 17

cdr3_nt: TGTGCCAGCAGTTTATCGATACTAGCGAGGAGCGAGCAGTACTTC
cdr3_aa: CASSLSILARSEQYF
v_call: TRBV27
d_call: TRBD2
clone_size: NA
j_call: TRBJ2-7
cdr3_length: 15

cdr3_nt: TGTGCCAGCAGCCAAGAGCCCGGGAGACCCGACCGGGAGCAGTACTTC
cdr3_aa: CASSQEPGRPDREQYF
v_call: TRBV3-1/TRBV3-2
d_call: NA
clone_size: NA
j_call: TRBJ2-7
cdr3_length: 16

cdr3_nt: TGTGCCAGCAGCCCCAGGACAGGGGCGGCCATTCAGTACTTC
cdr3_aa: CASSPRTGAAIQYF
v_call: TRBV3-1/TRBV3-2
d_call: TRBD1
clone_size: NA
j_call: TRBJ2-4
cdr3_length: 14

cdr3_nt: TGTGCCAGCACCCCAGGGGGGACCCAGGGCACCGGGGAGCTGTTTTTT
cdr3_aa: CASTPGGTQGTGELFF
v_call: TRBV5-4
d_call: NA
clone_size: NA
j_call: TRBJ2-2
cdr3_length: 16

cdr3_nt: TGTGCCAGCAGTGAAACGAATAGGGGCGAAAAACTGTTTTTT
cdr3_aa: CASSETNRGEKLFF
v_call: TRBV6-1
d_call: NA
clone_size: NA
j_call: TRBJ1-4
cdr3_length: 14

cdr3_nt: TGTGCCAGCAGCTACCGGACAGGGGGCGCGAATTCACCCCTCCACTTT
cdr3_aa: CASSYRTGGANSPLHF
v_call: TRBV6-6
d_call: TRBD1
clone_size: NA
j_call: TRBJ1-6
cdr3_length: 16

cdr3_nt: TGTGCCAGCAAGGTCACTGCGGGAGGGGAGACCCAGTACTTC
cdr3_aa: CASKVTAGGETQYF
v_call: TRBV2
d_call: TRBD2
clone_size: NA
j_call: TRBJ2-5
cdr3_length: 14

cdr3_nt: TGCGCCAGCAGTCCCGGGACTCACACCCTCCTCTATAATTCACCCCTCCACTTT
cdr3_aa: CASSPGTHTLLYNSPLHF
v_call: TRBV5-1
d_call: NA
clone_size: NA
j_call: TRBJ1-6
cdr3_length: 18

cdr3_nt: TGTGCCAGCAGCGCAACAGGGTCTGGGGCCAACGTCCTGACTTTC
cdr3_aa: CASSATGSGANVLTF
v_call: TRBV9
d_call: NA
clone_size: NA
j_call: TRBJ2-6
cdr3_length: 15

cdr3_nt: TGTGCCAGCAGAGTGGGAACTAGCGGAACAGATACGCAGTATTTT
cdr3_aa: CASRVGTSGTDTQYF
v_call: TRBV6-5
d_call: TRBD2
clone_size: NA
j_call: TRBJ2-3
cdr3_length: 15

cdr3_nt: TGCGCCAGCAGCCAAGGGGGAGGGGATAAACAGCCCCAGCATTTT
cdr3_aa: CASSQGGGDKQPQHF
v_call: TRBV4-1
d_call: NA
clone_size: NA
j_call: TRBJ1-5
cdr3_length: 15

cdr3_nt: TGTGCCAGCAATGAAAGGAGGGTGAGCAATCAGCCCCAGCATTTT
cdr3_aa: CASNERRVSNQPQHF
v_call: TRBV2
d_call: NA
clone_size: NA
j_call: TRBJ1-5
cdr3_length: 15

cdr3_nt: TGCGCCAGCAGCTTGACTAGCGGGATCAGCACAGATACGCAGTATTTT
cdr3_aa: CASSLTSGISTDTQYF
v_call: TRBV5-1
d_call: TRBD2
clone_size: NA
j_call: TRBJ2-3
cdr3_length: 16

cdr3_nt: TGTGCCAGCAGTCTCCTTGGGGCGGGAGTTGTTGAGACCCAGTACTTC
cdr3_aa: CASSLLGAGVVETQYF
v_call: TRBV6-2/TRBV6-3
d_call: TRBD2
clone_size: NA
j_call: TRBJ2-5
cdr3_length: 16

cdr3_nt: TGTGCCAGTAGTGGGGGACTAGCGGGAGTTACAGATACGCAGTATTTT
cdr3_aa: CASSGGLAGVTDTQYF
v_call: TRBV19
d_call: TRBD2
clone_size: NA
j_call: TRBJ2-3
cdr3_length: 16

cdr3_nt: TGTGCCAGTAGTATGAGGGGCCTAGCGGGAGGCCATGAGCAGTTCTTC
cdr3_aa: CASSMRGLAGGHEQFF
v_call: TRBV19
d_call: TRBD2
clone_size: NA
j_call: TRBJ2-1
cdr3_length: 16